This TCR beta chain stems from a study of PD-1 blockade in mismatch repair-deficient tumors. Study information: Patients had approximately 13 mismatch repair-deficient cancer types, all previously treated and progressing.

The method was immunoSEQ multiplex PCR; TCRdb's version includes in-frame clones alone and lacks a portion of them. The sample has some 85,000 clones; about four fifths are singletons. Between the trimmed V and J ends, which lost 2 bases and 3 bases, there was a span of 5 bases. The V gene's germline CDR1 is MNHNS and CDR2 SASEGT. CDR3 length: 13 residues. PCR or immunohistochemistry showed mismatch repair deficiency in every enrolled patient. TCR sequencing covered a few patients who responded to pembrolizumab. The sequence was collected from an adult with mismatch repair-deficient cancer. The chain carries TRBV6-1 and TRBJ2-1; D unclear. The source material was peripheral blood, sampled 44 weeks after starting pembrolizumab. CDR3 loop: CASSENSYNEQFF. The CDR3 DNA reads TGTGCCAGCAGTGAAAACAGCTACAATGAGCAGTTCTTC.